This passage covers 10 T cell receptor beta chains from one sample sequenced in a study of OX40 agonist ivuxolimab in advanced cancers. The library was prepared using the immunoSEQ multiplex PCR assay. Not all clones reach the TCRdb copy of this immuneACCESS table, which keeps in-frame sequences only. Checked studies attribute under half of the gap to unresolved V genes and leave the rest unexplained. This sample is represented by about 66,000 clones; approximately 90% of them were singletons. The ten largest make up roughly 0.67% of the sample. The sample consisted of CD4+ or CD8+ T cells sorted from blood, taken in a trial of the OX40 agonist ivuxolimab. The receptor set was obtained from an adult with an advanced solid tumor such as melanoma, head and neck, liver or kidney cancer.

This clone was seen only a few times. The rearrangement joins TRBV7-8 to TRBJ2-7; D gene unclear. Trimming cost V 7 bases and J 5 bases, with 9 bases left between them. The germline CDR1 and CDR2 sequences are SGHVS and FQNEAQ. The CDR3 spans 11 residues. This CDR3 reads CASTSRDEQYF. The CDR3 nucleotides are TGTGCCAGCACCTCCCGAGACGAGCAGTACTTC.

This clone was seen a few times. The chain is built from TRBV27 and TRBJ1-1, with 9 bases fitting TRBD1. CDR3 length: 15 residues. Per germline, CDR1 MNHEY and CDR2 SMNVEV (reference sequence). V lost 2 bases, J lost 4 bases, and 5 bases stayed unmatched. The CDR3 nucleotides are TGTGCCAGCAGTTTAAGGACAGGGGCGGCCACTGAAGCTTTCTTT. Its protein product is CASSLRTGAATEAFF.

This sequence joins TRBV6-6 and TRBJ2-3; D call uncertain. The CDR3 extends over 14 amino acids. Germline CDR1 reads MNHNY; CDR2 reads SVGAGI (reference sequence). V lost 0 bases to trimming and J lost 2 bases, with 6 bases between them. In nucleotides, the CDR3 is TGTGCCAGCAGTTACTCGGTCCTCACAGATACGCAGTATTTT. This encodes CASSYSVLTDTQYF.

This clone came up once. The chain combines TRBV6-5 with TRBJ1-1, with D unclear. The V end was cut by 5 bases, the J end by 1 base, with 8 bases between. CDR3 size: 13 residues. Germline V gene data show CDR1 as MNHEY and CDR2 as SVGAGI. As DNA, the CDR3 is TGTGCCAGCAGTCCCTCTTGGAACACTGAAGCTTTCTTT. It is translated as CASSPSWNTEAFF.

This clone has a single count. The chain joins TRBV29-1 to TRBJ2-5; 7 positions match TRBD2. Per germline, CDR1 SQVTM and CDR2 ANQGSEA. CDR3 size: 10 residues. J gave up 5 bases and V 6 bases, and 0 bases lay outside the gene matches. The CDR3 sequence is CSVGGETQYF. DNA of the CDR3: TGCAGCGTCGGGGGGGAGACCCAGTACTTC. The full variable domain, in which reference TRBV29-1 and TRBJ2-5 provide the parts outside the CDR3, is SAVISQKPSRDICQRGTSLTIQCQVDSQVTMMFWYRQQPGQSLTLIATANQGSEATYESGFVIDKFPISRPNLTFSTLTVSNMSPEDSSIYLCSVGGETQYFGPGTRLLVL.

This chain links TRBV9 with TRBJ2-1; D is uncertain. V lost 1 base and J lost 2, with 13 bases in between. Germline CDR1 and CDR2: SGDLS and YYNGEE. The CDR3 sequence is 16 residues long. The CDR3 loop is CASSVRSHPAYNEQFF. CDR3 in DNA: TGTGCCAGCAGCGTAAGGTCGCACCCTGCCTACAATGAGCAGTTCTTC.

V and J are TRBV7-8 and TRBJ2-2, with 9 bases that match TRBD2. The V gene end was trimmed by 5 bases and the J gene end by 5 bases; junction bases not matched to a gene: 12. Germline CDR1 SGHVS, CDR2 FQNEAQ. The CDR3 is 17 residues long. The CDR3 loop is CASSPRVGGRVTGELFF. DNA of the CDR3: TGTGCCAGCAGCCCTAGGGTTGGCGGGAGGGTAACCGGGGAGCTGTTTTTT.

The V gene is TRBV14, the J gene TRBJ2-5, with 9 bases identical to TRBD1. V trimming: 3 bases; J trimming: 5 bases; junction bases outside the gene matches: 4. Germline lookup yields CDR1 SGHDN and CDR2 FVKESK. The CDR3 is 14 residues long. Here the CDR3 DNA reads TGTGCCAGCAGCCACCCGACAGGGGGGGAGACCCAGTACTTC. Encoded protein: CASSHPTGGETQYF.

The rearrangement links TRBV19 to TRBJ2-2; 8 nucleotides line up with TRBD2. V trimming: 6 bases; J trimming: 3 bases; junction bases outside the gene matches: 12. This CDR3 spans 17 amino acids. Germline V gene sequence: CDR1 LNHDA, CDR2 SQIVND (reference sequence). The CDR3 DNA follows: TGTGCCAGTAGCAGACTAGCGCCCTGGACAGACACCGGGGAGCTGTTTTTT. Translated: CASSRLAPWTDTGELFF.

The V gene is TRBV7-9, the J gene TRBJ2-3, with 9 bases lining up with TRBD2. This CDR3 comprises 14 residues. Per the germline V gene, CDR1 is SEHNR and CDR2 is FQNEAQ (reference sequence). V lost 4 bases, J lost 7 bases, and 6 bases stayed unmatched. CDR3 in DNA: TGTGCCAGCAGCTATAGCGGGAGAGGGAATACGCAGTATTTT. Encoded protein: CASSYSGRGNTQYF.